The 3 T cell receptor beta chains reported below all come from one sample, sequenced in a study of naive and memory T cell subsets. Findings and caveats of the study: A few larger clonotypes appeared in naive repertoires, especially CD8, possibly memory cells re-expressing CD45RA.

Two oligonucleotides, mixed equimolar, formed the beta constant-region primer covering TRBC1 and TRBC2. Four rounds of PCR amplified the ligated cDNA using nested alpha and beta constant-region primers plus SP2. Using its own MiXCR run on the UMI-ligation and nested PCR reads, TCRdb lists one record per CDR3 protein. The table shows approximately 150,000 distinct CDR3 sequences, with roughly a fifth occurring only once. These receptors are not linked to any known antigen. Sequencing was performed on naive CD8+ T cells from blood. The receptors were gathered from a human donor in good health.

In its sample, this clonotype was seen a few times. The rearrangement uses TRBV7-8 and TRBJ2-1; 10 nucleotides agree with TRBD2. From germline, CDR1 is SGHVS and CDR2 FQNEAQ. V lost 3 bases, J lost 4 bases, and 6 bases stayed unmatched. CDR3 length: 16 residues. The CDR3 is CASSLEAGGKYNEQFF. The CDR3 coding sequence is TGTGCCAGCAGCTTGGAAGCGGGAGGGAAATACAATGAGCAGTTCTTC.

The genes are TRBV27 and TRBJ2-3, with a weak D call TRBD1 (6 bases). V was pared by 1 base and J by 0 bases, with 8 bases between. Germline V gene lookup returns CDR1 MNHEY and CDR2 SMNVEV (reference sequence). The CDR3 covers 15 residues. The CDR3 here is CASSLWGLSTDTQYF. The CDR3, as DNA: TGTGCCAGCAGTTTATGGGGGCTCAGCACAGATACGCAGTATTTT.

The J gene is TRBJ2-7, the V gene TRBV30; D is uncertain. With 0 bases removed from V and 0 bases from J, the gap between germline ends came to 12 bases. The CDR3 is 15 residues long. CDR1 is GTSNPN, CDR2 SVGIG, per germline (reference sequence). CDR3 region: CAWSVGRASSYEQYF. The CDR3 DNA is TGTGCCTGGAGTGTAGGTCGGGCAAGCTCCTACGAGCAGTACTTC.